The rows below give T cell receptor beta chains drawn from one sample of a study of monozygotic twins with inflammatory bowel disease. TCRdb reprocessed the 5' RACE reads; each CDR3 protein has one entry and no DNA is given. This sample lists around 410,000 distinct CDR3 sequences; its ten largest clones have 2% to 3%. Sequencing was carried out using blood. Receptors were obtained from a human donor with ulcerative colitis or Crohn's disease, or a healthy co-twin of an affected twin (not recorded which). Both conserved end residues are part of each CDR3.

v_gene	j_gene	CDR3aa
TRBV19	TRBJ1-1	CASKRGVGRPEAFF
TRBV9	TRBJ1-2	CASSTRTGALAGYTF
TRBV5-1	TRBJ2-6	CASSPLFSGANVLTF
TRBV3-1	TRBJ2-3	CASSQELAGGADTQYF
TRBV7-9	TRBJ2-5	CASSPGLATQYF
TRBV20-1	TRBJ1-1	CSARAIGATRGTEAFF
TRBV5-1	TRBJ2-5	CASSVPVRDGKEETQYF
TRBV5-1	TRBJ2-1	CASSLSGGGHNEQFF
TRBV5-5	TRBJ2-6	CASSLGLTNVLTF
TRBV2	TRBJ2-5	CASTGSGHEETQYF
TRBV6-1	TRBJ1-4	CASSTTFSNEKLFF
TRBV4-1	TRBJ2-7	CASSPYYSGVSSYEQYF
TRBV28	TRBJ1-1	CANGSGRGPEAFF
TRBV6-6	TRBJ2-1	CASSPRKENEQLF
TRBV10-3	TRBJ2-7	CAISDLTKGADEQYF
TRBV30	TRBJ1-5	CAWGQGKDQPQHF
TRBV5-1	TRBJ2-1	CASSLAGQGVEQFF
TRBV12-3/TRBV12-4	TRBJ1-3	CASSPTNTIYF
TRBV20-1	TRBJ2-1	CSARGLAGAGHEQFF
TRBV4-3	TRBJ1-1	CASSRRTGTEAFF